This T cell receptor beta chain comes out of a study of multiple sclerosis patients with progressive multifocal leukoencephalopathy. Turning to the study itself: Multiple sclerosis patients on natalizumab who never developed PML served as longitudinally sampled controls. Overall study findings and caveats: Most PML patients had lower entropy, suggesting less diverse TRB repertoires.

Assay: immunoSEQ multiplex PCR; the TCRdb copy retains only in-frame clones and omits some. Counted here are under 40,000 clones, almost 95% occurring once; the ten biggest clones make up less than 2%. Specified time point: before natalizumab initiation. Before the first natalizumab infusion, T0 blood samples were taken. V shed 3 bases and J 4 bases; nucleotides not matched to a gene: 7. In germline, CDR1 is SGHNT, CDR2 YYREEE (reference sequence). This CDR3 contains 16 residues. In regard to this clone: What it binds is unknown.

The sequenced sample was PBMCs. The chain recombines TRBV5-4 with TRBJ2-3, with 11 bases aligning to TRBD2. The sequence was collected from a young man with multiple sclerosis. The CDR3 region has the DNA TGTGCCAGCAGCTCTTTTAGCGGGAGGGCCGCAGATACGCAGTATTTT. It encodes CASSSFSGRAADTQYF.